This T cell receptor beta chain is from a study of beta chain features in type 1 diabetes. Study-level points and caveats: A cDNA-based sequencing approach could over-represent cells with high TCR expression. Here, the possible influence of HLA type (on TCRB rearrangement) remained unresolved.

CDR3 length: 12 amino acids. Trimming shortened V by 6 bases and J by 10 bases, and 10 bases separated the two germline ends. Germline CDR1 and CDR2: MNHNS and SASEGT. This clone has a handful of counts. Its antigen remains unknown. CD4+ naive, central memory, regulatory and stem cell-like memory subsets were isolated by sorting on CD45RO/CCR7/CD25/CD127/CD95/CD27. Expressed TCRB transcripts were sequenced because the isolated RNA had all been reverse transcribed beforehand. Naive, central memory and regulatory T cell samples averaged about 3.5 million reads. Produced via immunoSEQ multiplex PCR; TCRdb's table is partial and in-frame only. The sample consists of about 350,000 clones, roughly a fifth of them appearing once.

The sequenced material came from naive CD4+ T cells from blood. J is TRBJ2-6 and V is TRBV6-1, with no clear D. The clonotype originates from a woman aged 18 to 35 in good health. CDR3 in DNA: TGTGCCAGCAGCGCCTGGCGGAACGTCCTGACTTTC. Translated: CASSAWRNVLTF.